Shown below are 5 T cell receptor beta chains from a single sample sequenced in a study of CD8 T cells in ankylosing spondylitis (TCRdb year 2017). Library preparation was by 5' RACE. TCRdb shows the sequencer as Illumina HiSeq 2500. Clones were called with MiXCR by TCRdb after fastp trimmed the public reads at Q25, and only in-frame beta chains were retained. Entries that share a CDR3 protein sequence are merged under the most common genes and DNA. The sample yields 250,000 to 400,000 distinct CDR3 sequences; around a tenth were counted once. Together, the top ten hold roughly 9.5% of the sample. The sequenced material came from blood, either unsorted or a sorted T cell fraction (not recorded which). These receptors came from a female donor with ankylosing spondylitis or in good health (not recorded which).

There are many counts of this clonotype. The chain recombines TRBV5-6 with TRBJ2-4, with D uncertain. Looked up from germline, CDR1 is SGHDT and CDR2 is YYEEEE. The CDR3 loop spans 17 amino acids. V gave up 3 bases and J gave up 3 bases, with 19 bases separating them. CDR3 sequence reads: CASSSSWVALIKNIQYF. In DNA form, the CDR3 reads TGTGCCAGCAGCTCCTCGTGGGTGGCCTTGATCAAAAACATTCAGTACTTC.

CDR3 residues: CSARDFRGLAGDTDTQYF. CDR3 DNA: TGCAGTGCTAGAGATTTTAGGGGACTAGCGGGGGATACAGATACGCAGTATTTT. The rearrangement joins TRBV20-1 to TRBJ2-3; TRBD2 aligns across 14 bases. The CDR3 has 18 amino acids. V gave up 0 bases and J gave up 3 bases; unmatched junction bases: 8. Germline loops: CDR1 DFQATT, CDR2 SNEGSKA (reference sequence).

This clonotype was seen only a few times. The rearrangement uses TRBV6-6 and TRBJ1-1; D might be TRBD1 (6 bases). This CDR3 has 13 residues. V lost 4 bases, J lost 4 bases, and 10 bases lay in between. Germline loops: CDR1 MNHNY, CDR2 SVGAGI (reference sequence). The CDR3 region has the DNA TGTGCCAGCAGTTCTACAGGGATCACTGAAGCTTTCTTT. Residues: CASSSTGITEAFF.

In its sample, this clonotype was seen many times. The rearrangement links TRBV12-3 or TRBV12-4 to TRBJ2-5; no firm D call. V was trimmed by 2 bases and J by 1 base, leaving 8 bases between them. This CDR3 is built from 14 residues. CDR3 DNA: TGTGCCAGCAGTTTATCTGGAGTCCAAGAGACCCAGTACTTC. Translating it yields CASSLSGVQETQYF.

The gene calls are TRBV11-1 and TRBJ2-2; 14 bases are a match to TRBD2. This CDR3 is 18 amino acids long. J was trimmed by 6 bases and V by 5 bases; bases with no gene match: 11. CDR1 and CDR2 from the germline V gene are SGHAT and FQDESV (reference sequence). Here the CDR3 DNA reads TGTGCCAGCAGCACCGGGACTAGCGGGAGTACATCCTCCGGGGAGCTGTTTTTT. This gives the protein CASSTGTSGSTSSGELFF.